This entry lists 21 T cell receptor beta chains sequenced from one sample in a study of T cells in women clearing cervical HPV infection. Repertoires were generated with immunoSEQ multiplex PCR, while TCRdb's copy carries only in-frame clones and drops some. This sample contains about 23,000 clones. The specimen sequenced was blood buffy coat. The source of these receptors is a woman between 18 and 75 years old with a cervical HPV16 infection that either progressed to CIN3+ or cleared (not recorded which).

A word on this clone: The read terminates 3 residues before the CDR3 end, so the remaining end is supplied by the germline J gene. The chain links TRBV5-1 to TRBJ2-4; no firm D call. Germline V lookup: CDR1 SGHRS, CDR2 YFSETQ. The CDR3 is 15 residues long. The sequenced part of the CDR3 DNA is TGCGCCAGCAGCTTGGAAGCACCGGCCAACTATGGT. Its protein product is CASSLEAPANYG. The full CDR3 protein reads CASSLEAPANYGQYF.

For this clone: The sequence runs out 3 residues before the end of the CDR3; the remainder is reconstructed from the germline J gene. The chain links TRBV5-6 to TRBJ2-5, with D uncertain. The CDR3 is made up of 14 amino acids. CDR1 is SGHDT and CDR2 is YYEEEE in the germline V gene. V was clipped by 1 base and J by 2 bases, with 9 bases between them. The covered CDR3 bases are TGTGCCAGCAGCTTGCATGGCGGTCAAGAGACC. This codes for CASSLHGGQET. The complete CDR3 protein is CASSLHGGQETQYF.

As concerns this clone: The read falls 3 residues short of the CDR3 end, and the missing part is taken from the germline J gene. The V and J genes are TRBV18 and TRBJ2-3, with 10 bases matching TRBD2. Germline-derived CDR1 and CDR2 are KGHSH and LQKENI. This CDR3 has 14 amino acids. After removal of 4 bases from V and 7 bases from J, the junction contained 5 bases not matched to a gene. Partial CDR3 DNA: TGTGCCAGCTCACAAGCGGGGGGGCCATATACG. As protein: CASSQAGGPYT. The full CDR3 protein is CASSQAGGPYTQYF.

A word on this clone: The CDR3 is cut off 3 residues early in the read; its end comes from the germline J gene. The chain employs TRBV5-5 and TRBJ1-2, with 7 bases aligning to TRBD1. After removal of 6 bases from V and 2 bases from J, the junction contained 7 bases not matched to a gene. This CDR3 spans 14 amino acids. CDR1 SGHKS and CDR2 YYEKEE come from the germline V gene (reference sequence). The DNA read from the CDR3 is TGTGCCAGCACCACCGCGACAGGGAACTATGGC. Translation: CASTTATGNYG. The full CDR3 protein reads CASTTATGNYGYTF.

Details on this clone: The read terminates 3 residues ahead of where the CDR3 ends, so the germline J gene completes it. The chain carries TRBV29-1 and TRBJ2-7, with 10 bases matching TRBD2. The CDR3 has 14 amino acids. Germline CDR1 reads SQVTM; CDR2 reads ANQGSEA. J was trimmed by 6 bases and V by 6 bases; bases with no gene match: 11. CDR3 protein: CSVVDLAGESEQYF. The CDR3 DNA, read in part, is TGCAGCGTCGTAGATCTAGCGGGAGAATCCGAG.

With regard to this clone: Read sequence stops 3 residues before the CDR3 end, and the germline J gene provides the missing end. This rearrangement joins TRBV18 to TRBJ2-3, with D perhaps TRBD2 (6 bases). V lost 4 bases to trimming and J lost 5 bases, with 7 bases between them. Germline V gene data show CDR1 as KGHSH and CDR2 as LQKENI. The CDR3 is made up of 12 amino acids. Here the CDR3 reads CASSLGGDTQYF. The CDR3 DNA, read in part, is TGTGCCAGCTCACTGGGGGGAGATACG.

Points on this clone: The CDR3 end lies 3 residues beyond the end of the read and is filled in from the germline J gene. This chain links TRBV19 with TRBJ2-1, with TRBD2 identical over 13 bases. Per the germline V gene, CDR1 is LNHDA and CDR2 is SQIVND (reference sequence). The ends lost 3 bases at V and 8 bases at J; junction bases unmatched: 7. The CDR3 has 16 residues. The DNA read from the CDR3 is TGTGCCAGTAGTATTGGACTAGCGGGGGTTGCGGATGAG. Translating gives CASSIGLAGVADE. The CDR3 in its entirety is CASSIGLAGVADEQFF. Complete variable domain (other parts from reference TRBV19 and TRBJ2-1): DGGITQSPKYLFRKEGQNVTLSCEQNLNHDAMYWYRQDPGQGLRLIYYSQIVNDFQKGDIAEGYSVSREKKESFPLTVTSAQKNPTAFYLCASSIGLAGVADEQFFGPGTRLTVL.

Incomplete CDR3 DNA: TGTGCCAGTAGACACGGACTAGCGGGGGGAGGTGAG. It encodes CASRHGLAGGGE. The full CDR3 sequence reads CASRHGLAGGGEQFF. The chain joins TRBV19 to TRBJ2-1; TRBD2 matches at 14 bases. The read is 3 residues too short to cover the CDR3 end, so that end is filled in from the germline J gene. The CDR3 totals 15 residues. Trimming took 6 bases from V and 9 from J; bases not matched to a gene: 7. In germline, CDR1 is LNHDA, CDR2 SQIVND (reference sequence).

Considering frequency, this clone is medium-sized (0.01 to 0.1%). The part of the CDR3 DNA that was read is TGTGCCAGCAGTCCGACTAGCGGGGGCTACCAAGAGACC. Protein: CASSPTSGGYQET. The CDR3 as a whole reads CASSPTSGGYQETQYF. V and J are TRBV14 and TRBJ2-5, with 12 bases aligning to TRBD2. The read is 3 residues too short to cover the CDR3 end, so that end is filled in from the germline J gene. The CDR3 totals 16 residues. Germline CDR1 is SGHDN and CDR2 is FVKESK. Trimming took 6 bases from V and 0 from J; bases not matched to a gene: 5. Looking up the rest from reference TRBV14 and TRBJ2-5 gives the full variable domain: EAGVTQFPSHSVIEKGQTVTLRCDPISGHDNLYWYRRVMGKEIKFLLHFVKESKQDESGMPNNRFLAERTGGTYSTLKVQPAELEDSGVYFCASSPTSGGYQETQYFGPGTRLLVL.

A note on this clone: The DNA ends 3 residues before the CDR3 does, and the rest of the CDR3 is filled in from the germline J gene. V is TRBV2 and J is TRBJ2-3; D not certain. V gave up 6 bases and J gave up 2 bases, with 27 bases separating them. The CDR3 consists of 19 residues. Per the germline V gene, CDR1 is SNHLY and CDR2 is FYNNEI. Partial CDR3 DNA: TGTGCCAGCAGACCCCCCCTAGGTCTGTTCACACGGGTCACAGATACG. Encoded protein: CASRPPLGLFTRVTDT. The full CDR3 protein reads CASRPPLGLFTRVTDTQYF. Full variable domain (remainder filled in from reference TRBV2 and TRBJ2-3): EPEVTQTPSHQVTQMGQEVILRCVPISNHLYFYWYRQILGQKVEFLVSFYNNEISEKSEIFDDQFSVERPDGSNFTLKIRSTKLEDSAMYFCASRPPLGLFTRVTDTQYFGPGTRLTVL.

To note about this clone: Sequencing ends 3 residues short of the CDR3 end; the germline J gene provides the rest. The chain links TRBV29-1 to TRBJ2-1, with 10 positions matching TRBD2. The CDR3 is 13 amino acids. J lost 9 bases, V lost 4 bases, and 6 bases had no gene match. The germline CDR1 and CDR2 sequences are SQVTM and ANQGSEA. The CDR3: CSVGGLAGVEQFF. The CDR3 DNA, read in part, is TGCAGCGTTGGGGGGCTAGCGGGGGTTGAG.

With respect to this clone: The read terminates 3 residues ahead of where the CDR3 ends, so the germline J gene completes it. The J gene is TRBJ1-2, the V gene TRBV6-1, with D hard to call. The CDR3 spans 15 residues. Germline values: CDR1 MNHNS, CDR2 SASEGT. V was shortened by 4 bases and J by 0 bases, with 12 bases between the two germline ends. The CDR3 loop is CASSVVGHPNYGYTF. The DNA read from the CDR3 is TGTGCCAGCAGTGTTGTAGGGCACCCTAACTATGGC.

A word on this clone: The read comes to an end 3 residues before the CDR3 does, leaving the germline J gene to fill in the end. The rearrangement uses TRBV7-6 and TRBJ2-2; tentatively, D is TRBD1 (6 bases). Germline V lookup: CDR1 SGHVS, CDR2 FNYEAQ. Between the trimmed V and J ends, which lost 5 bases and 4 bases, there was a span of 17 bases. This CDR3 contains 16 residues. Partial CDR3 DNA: TGTGCCAGCAGCCCCCTGACAGGTCGGGTCACCGGGGAG. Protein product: CASSPLTGRVTGE. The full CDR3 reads CASSPLTGRVTGELFF.

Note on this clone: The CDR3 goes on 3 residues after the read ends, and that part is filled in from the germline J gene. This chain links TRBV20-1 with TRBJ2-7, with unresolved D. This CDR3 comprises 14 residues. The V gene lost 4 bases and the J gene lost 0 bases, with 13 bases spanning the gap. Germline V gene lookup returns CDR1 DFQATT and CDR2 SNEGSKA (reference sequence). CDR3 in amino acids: CSATRQPYSYEQYF. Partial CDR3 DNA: TGCAGTGCTACTAGGCAGCCGTACTCCTACGAG.

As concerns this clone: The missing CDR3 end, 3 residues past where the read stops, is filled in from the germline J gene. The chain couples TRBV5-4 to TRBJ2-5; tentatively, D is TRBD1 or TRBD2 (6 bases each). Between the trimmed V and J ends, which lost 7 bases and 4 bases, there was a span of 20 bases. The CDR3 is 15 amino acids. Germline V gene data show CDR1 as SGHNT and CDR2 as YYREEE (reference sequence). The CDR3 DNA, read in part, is TGTGCCAGCTCCCGTAACCGAGGAGGGGGAGAGACC. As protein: CASSRNRGGGET. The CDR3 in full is CASSRNRGGGETQYF.

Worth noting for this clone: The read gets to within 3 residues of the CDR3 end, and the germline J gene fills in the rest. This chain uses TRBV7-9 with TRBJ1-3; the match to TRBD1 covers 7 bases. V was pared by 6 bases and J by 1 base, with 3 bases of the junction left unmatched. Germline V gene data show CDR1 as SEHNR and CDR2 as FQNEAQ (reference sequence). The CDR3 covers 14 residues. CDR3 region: CASRPGGSGNTIYF. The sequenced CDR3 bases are TGTGCCAGCAGACCAGGGGGTTCTGGAAACACC.

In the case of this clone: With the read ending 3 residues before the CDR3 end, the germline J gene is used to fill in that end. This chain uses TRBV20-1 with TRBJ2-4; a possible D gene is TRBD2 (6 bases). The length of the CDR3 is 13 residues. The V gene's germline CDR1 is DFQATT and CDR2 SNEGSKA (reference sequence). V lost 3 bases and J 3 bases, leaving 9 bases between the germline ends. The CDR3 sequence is CSARSGDKNIQYF. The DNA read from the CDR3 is TGCAGTGCTAGGTCGGGGGACAAAAACATT.

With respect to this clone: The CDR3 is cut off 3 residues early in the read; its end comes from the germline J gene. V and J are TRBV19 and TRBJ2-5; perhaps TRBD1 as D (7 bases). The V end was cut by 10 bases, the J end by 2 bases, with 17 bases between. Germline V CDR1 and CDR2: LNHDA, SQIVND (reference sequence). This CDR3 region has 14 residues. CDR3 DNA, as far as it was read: TGTGCCACCACGGACAGGAGGGGTCAAGAGACC. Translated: CATTDRRGQET. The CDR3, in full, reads CATTDRRGQETQYF.

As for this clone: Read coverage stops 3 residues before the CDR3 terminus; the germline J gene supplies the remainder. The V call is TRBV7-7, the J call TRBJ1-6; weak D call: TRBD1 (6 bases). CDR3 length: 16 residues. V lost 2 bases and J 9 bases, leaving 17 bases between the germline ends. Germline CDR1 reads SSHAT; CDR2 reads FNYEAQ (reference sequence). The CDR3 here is CASSLSPGGVSSPLHF. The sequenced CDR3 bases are TGTGCCAGCAGCTTAAGCCCGGGGGGCGTGAGTTCACCC.

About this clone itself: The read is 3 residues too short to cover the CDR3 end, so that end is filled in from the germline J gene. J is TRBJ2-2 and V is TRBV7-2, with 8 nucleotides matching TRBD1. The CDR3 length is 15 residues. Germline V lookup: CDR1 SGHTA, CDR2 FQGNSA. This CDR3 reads CASSPWTGTNSPLFF. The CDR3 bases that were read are TGTGCCAGCAGCCCCTGGACAGGGACGAATTCACCG.

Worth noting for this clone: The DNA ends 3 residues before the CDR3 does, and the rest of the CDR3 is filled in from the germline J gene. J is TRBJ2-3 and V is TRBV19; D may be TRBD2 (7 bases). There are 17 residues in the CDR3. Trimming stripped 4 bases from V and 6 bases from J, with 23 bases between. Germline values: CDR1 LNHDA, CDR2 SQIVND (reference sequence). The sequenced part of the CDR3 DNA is TGTGCCAGTAGTACTTCCTCTTTCGCGGGGGCCCCCGATACG. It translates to CASSTSSFAGAPDT. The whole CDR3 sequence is CASSTSSFAGAPDTQYF.